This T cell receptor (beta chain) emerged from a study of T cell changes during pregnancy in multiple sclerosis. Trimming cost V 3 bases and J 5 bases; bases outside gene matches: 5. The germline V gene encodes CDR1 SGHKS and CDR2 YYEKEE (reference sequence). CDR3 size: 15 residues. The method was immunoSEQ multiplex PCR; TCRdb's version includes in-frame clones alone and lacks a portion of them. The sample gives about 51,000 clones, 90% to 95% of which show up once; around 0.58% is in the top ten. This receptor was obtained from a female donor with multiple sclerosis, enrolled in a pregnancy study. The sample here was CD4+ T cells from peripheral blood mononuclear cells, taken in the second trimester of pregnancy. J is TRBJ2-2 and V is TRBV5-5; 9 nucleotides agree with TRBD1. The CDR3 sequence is CASSSQGARTGELFF. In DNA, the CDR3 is TGTGCCAGCAGCTCACAGGGGGCGCGGACCGGGGAGCTGTTTTTT.